The 9 T cell receptor beta chains below all came from one sample that was sequenced in a study of PD-1 blockade in classical Hodgkin lymphoma. All patients relapsed after autologous stem cell transplantation, and brentuximab vedotin exposure varied. Profiling relied on immunoSEQ multiplex PCR, and the TCRdb table lists in-frame clones only, not all of them. The data show 20,000 to 25,000 clones, approximately 69% seen once. The material was peripheral blood mononuclear cells (PBMCs), obtained at baseline. The receptor set was obtained from a human donor with classical Hodgkin lymphoma.

In its sample, this clone was seen once. The CDR3 DNA reads as TGCGCCAGCAGCTTGGAGGGACCCAGGGAGGATGAGCAGTTCTTC. Its protein is CASSLEGPREDEQFF. The chain joins TRBV5-1 to TRBJ2-1, with D tentatively TRBD2 (6 bases). Trimming pared 0 bases from V and 8 bases from J, leaving 15 bases between. The CDR3 has 15 residues. The germline CDR1 and CDR2 sequences are SGHRS and YFSETQ.

This chain uses TRBV13 with TRBJ1-5; D remains unclear. The CDR3 totals 13 residues. Trimming shortened V by 1 base and J by 6 bases, and 7 bases separated the two germline ends. Germline V gives CDR1 PRHDT, CDR2 FYEKMQ (reference sequence). The CDR3 sequence is CASSLAQTQPQHF. Written as DNA, the CDR3 is TGTGCCAGCAGCTTAGCCCAGACTCAGCCCCAGCATTTT. The variable domain in full, completed from reference TRBV13 and TRBJ1-5, reads AAGVIQSPRHLIKEKRETATLKCYPIPRHDTVYWYQQGPGQDPQFLISFYEKMQSDKGSIPDRFSAQQFSDYHSELNMSSLELGDSALYFCASSLAQTQPQHFGDGTRLSIL.

V gene TRBV6-1 combines with J gene TRBJ1-5; TRBD1 is a possible D gene (5 bases). CDR3 size: 15 residues. Deletions cut 2 bases from V and 3 bases from J, with 11 bases between. CDR1 is MNHNS and CDR2 is SASEGT in the germline V gene. For the CDR3, the DNA is TGTGCCAGCAGTGAAATGTGGGGGGTCAATCAGCCCCAGCATTTT. This gives the protein CASSEMWGVNQPQHF.

This chain connects TRBV9 to TRBJ1-6, with 7 bases fitting TRBD1. J was trimmed by 8 bases and V by 4 bases; bases with no gene match: 6. Germline V CDR1 and CDR2: SGDLS, YYNGEE. CDR3 length: 14 residues. The CDR3 nucleotides read TGTGCCAGCAGCCCTCGACAGGGAGATTCACCCCTCCACTTT. It translates to CASSPRQGDSPLHF.

The rearrangement links TRBV4-2 to TRBJ2-7, with D possibly TRBD1 on 5 matching bases. The CDR3 runs to 15 residues. V was shortened by 1 base and J by 3 bases, with 13 bases between the two germline ends. Germline assignment: CDR1 LGHNA and CDR2 YNFKEQ. The CDR3 reads CASSQAQGENYEQYF. The CDR3 DNA sequence: TGTGCCAGCAGCCAAGCTCAGGGTGAGAACTACGAGCAGTACTTC.

The chain couples TRBV4-3 to TRBJ2-2; 7 nucleotides align to TRBD1. There are 19 residues in the CDR3. The V and J ends lost 1 base and 4 bases, in that order; junction bases with no gene match: 15. The germline CDR1 and CDR2 sequences are LGHNA and YSLEER. CDR3 sequence: CASSQGWYDRAWVTGELFF. The CDR3 DNA is TGCGCCAGCAGCCAAGGGTGGTATGACAGGGCGTGGGTCACCGGGGAGCTGTTTTTT.

This chain links TRBV7-2 with TRBJ1-2; TRBD1 agrees at 9 bases. This CDR3 contains 18 residues. The germline V gene has CDR1 SGHTA and CDR2 FQGNSA. After removal of 7 bases from V and 5 bases from J, the junction contained 20 bases not matched to a gene. CDR3 residues: CASTLVGGTGMGNYGYTF. In nucleotides, the CDR3 is TGTGCCAGCACCTTGGTTGGGGGGACAGGGATGGGGAATTATGGCTACACCTTC. Full variable domain (rest looked up from reference TRBV7-2 and TRBJ1-2): GAGVSQSPSNKVTEKGKDVELRCDPISGHTALYWYRQSLGQGLEFLIYFQGNSAPDKSGLPSDRFSAERTGGSVSTLTIQRTQQEDSAVYLCASTLVGGTGMGNYGYTFGSGTRLTVV.

The chain has TRBV2 and TRBJ2-2; 10 bases fit TRBD2. The V gene end was trimmed by 1 base and the J gene end by 3 bases; junction bases not matched to a gene: 5. This CDR3 is built from 17 residues. Germline CDR1 and CDR2: SNHLY and FYNNEI. The CDR3 region has the DNA TGTGCCAGCAGTGAAGAGGTTAGCGGGGGGCACACCGGGGAGCTGTTTTTT. Amino acids: CASSEEVSGGHTGELFF.

This clone came up a few times. The chain employs TRBV28 and TRBJ1-5; 9 bases line up with TRBD1. V lost 2 bases and J lost 4; bases outside the gene matches: 6. The CDR3 sequence is 16 residues long. From germline, CDR1 is MDHEN and CDR2 SYDVKM. CDR3 DNA sequence: TGTGCCAGCAGTTTACAGGGACAGGGTTTGAATCAGCCCCAGCATTTT. Translation: CASSLQGQGLNQPQHF.